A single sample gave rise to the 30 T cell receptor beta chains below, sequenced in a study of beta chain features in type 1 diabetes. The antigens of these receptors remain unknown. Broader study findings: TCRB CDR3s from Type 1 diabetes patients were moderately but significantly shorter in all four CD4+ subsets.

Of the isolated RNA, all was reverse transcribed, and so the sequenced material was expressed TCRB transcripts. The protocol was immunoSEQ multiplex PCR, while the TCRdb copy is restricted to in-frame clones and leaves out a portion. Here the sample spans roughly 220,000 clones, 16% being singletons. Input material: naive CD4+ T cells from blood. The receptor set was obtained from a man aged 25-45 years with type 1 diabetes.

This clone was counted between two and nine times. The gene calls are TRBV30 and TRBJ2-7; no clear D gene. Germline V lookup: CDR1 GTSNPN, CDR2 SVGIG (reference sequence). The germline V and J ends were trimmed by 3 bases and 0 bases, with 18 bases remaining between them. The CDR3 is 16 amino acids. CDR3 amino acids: CAWRPRSARSSYEQYF. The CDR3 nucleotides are TGTGCCTGGAGGCCTAGATCGGCCAGGAGCTCCTACGAGCAGTACTTC.

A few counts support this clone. CDR3 DNA: TGTGCCAGCAGCCGGACTAGCGGGAGTATCAATGAGCAGTTCTTC. Translation: CASSRTSGSINEQFF. V usage is TRBV7-9 and J usage is TRBJ2-1, with TRBD2 matching 13 bases. Per germline, CDR1 SEHNR and CDR2 FQNEAQ (reference sequence). This CDR3 has 15 amino acids. Unmatched junction bases numbered 4, after V lost 5 bases and J lost 6 bases.

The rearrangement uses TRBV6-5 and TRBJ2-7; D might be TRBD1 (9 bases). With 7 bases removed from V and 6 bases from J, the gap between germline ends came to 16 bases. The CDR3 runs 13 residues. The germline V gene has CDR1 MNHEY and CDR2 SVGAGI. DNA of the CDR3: TGTGCCAGCATAGCGGGACAGGGACGCGAGCAGTACTTC. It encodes CASIAGQGREQYF.

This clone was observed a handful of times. The CDR3 is CASSSGTGGSEQYF. CDR3 nucleotides: TGTGCCAGCTCATCCGGGACAGGGGGTTCGGAGCAGTACTTC. The chain joins TRBV18 to TRBJ2-7; 11 bases align to TRBD1. The CDR3 contains 14 residues. The V segment lost 5 bases and the J segment 7 bases; nucleotides outside the gene matches: 7. The germline CDR1 and CDR2 sequences are KGHSH and LQKENI.

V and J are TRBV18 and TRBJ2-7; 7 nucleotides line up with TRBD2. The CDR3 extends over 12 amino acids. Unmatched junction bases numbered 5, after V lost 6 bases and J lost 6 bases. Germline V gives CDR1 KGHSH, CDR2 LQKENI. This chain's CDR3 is CASSPREGEQYF. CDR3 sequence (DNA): TGTGCCAGCTCTCCCAGGGAGGGCGAGCAGTACTTC. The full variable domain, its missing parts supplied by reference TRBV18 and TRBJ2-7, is NAGVMQNPRHLVRRRGQEARLRCSPMKGHSHVYWYRQLPEEGLKFMVYLQKENIIDESGMPKERFSAEFPKEGPSILRIQQVVRGDSAAYFCASSPREGEQYFGPGTRLTVT.

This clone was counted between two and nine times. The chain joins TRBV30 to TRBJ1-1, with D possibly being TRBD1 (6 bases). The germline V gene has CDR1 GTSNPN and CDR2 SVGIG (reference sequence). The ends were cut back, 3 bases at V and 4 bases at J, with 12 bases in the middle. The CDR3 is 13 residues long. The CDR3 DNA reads TGTGCCTGGAGGACACCGGGGGCCACTGAAGCTTTCTTT. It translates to CAWRTPGATEAFF.

CDR3 amino acids: CAWSVADGYTF. CDR3 DNA: TGTGCCTGGAGTGTAGCGGATGGCTACACCTTC. The chain carries TRBV30 and TRBJ1-2; D gene ambiguous. The CDR3 sequence is 11 residues long. V shed 0 bases and J shed 6 bases, with 5 bases lying between them. The V gene's germline CDR1 is GTSNPN and CDR2 SVGIG (reference sequence). The whole variable domain, filled in from reference TRBV30 and TRBJ1-2, reads SQTIHQWPATLVQPVGSPLSLECTVEGTSNPNLYWYRQAAGRGLQLLFYSVGIGQISSEVPQNLSASRPQDRQFILSSKKLLLSDSGFYLCAWSVADGYTFGSGTRLTVV.

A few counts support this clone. DNA of the CDR3: TGTGCCACCAGCAGAGACCCGACCTACGAGCAGTACTTC. Translating gives CATSRDPTYEQYF. V usage is TRBV15 and J usage is TRBJ2-7; no clear D. V lost 0 bases to trimming and J lost 2 bases, with 5 bases between them. Germline lookup yields CDR1 LNHNV and CDR2 YYDKDF (reference sequence). The CDR3 is 13 residues long.

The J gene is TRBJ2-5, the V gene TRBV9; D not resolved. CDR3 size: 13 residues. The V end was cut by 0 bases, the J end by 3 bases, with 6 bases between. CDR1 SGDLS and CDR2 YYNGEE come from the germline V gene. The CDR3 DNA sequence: TGTGCCAGCAGCGTAGGGTCAGAAGAGACCCAGTACTTC. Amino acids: CASSVGSEETQYF.

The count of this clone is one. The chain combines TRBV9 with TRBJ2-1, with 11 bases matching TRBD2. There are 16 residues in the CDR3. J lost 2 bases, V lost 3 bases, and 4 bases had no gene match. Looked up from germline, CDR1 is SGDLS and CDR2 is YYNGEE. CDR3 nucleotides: TGTGCCAGCAGCGCGACTAGCGGGACAACCTACAATGAGCAGTTCTTC. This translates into CASSATSGTTYNEQFF.

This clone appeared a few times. Here the CDR3 DNA reads TGCGCCAGCAGCCTAATGGCAGGGGCCGATGAGCAGTTCTTC. Protein sequence: CASSLMAGADEQFF. The chain employs TRBV23-1 and TRBJ2-1; tentative D call: TRBD1 (6 bases). TRBV23-1 is an open reading frame whose function is uncertain. CDR3 length equals 14 residues. V gave up 6 bases and J gave up 8 bases, with 17 bases separating them.

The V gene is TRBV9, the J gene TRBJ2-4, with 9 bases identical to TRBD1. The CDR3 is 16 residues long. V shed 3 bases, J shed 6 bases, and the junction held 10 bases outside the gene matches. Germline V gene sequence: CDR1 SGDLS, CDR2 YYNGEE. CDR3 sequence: CASSAYRGRGPNIQYF. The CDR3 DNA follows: TGTGCCAGCAGCGCATACAGGGGGCGCGGGCCAAACATTCAGTACTTC.

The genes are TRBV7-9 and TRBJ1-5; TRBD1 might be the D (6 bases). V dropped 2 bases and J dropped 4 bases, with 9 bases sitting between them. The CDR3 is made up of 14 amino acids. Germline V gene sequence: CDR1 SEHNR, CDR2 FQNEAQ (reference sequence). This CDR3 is CASSLQTGNQPQHF. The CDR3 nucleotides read TGTGCCAGCAGCTTACAAACAGGGAATCAGCCCCAGCATTTT. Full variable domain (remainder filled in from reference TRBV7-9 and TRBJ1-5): DTGVSQNPRHKITKRGQNVTFRCDPISEHNRLYWYRQTLGQGPEFLTYFQNEAQLEKSRLLSDRFSAERPKGSFSTLEIQRTEQGDSAMYLCASSLQTGNQPQHFGDGTRLSIL.

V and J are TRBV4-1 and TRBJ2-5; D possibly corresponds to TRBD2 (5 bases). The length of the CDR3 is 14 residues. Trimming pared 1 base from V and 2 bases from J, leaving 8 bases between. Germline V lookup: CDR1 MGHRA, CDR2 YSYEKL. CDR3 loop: CASSQGGNQETQYF. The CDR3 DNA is TGCGCCAGCAGCCAAGGAGGGAATCAAGAGACCCAGTACTTC.

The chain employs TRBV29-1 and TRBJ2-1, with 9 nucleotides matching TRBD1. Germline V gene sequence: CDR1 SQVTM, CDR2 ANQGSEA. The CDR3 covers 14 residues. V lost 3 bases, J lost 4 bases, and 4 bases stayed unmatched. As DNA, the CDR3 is TGCAGCGTTGAGAGGGACAGGGCTTACAATGAGCAGTTCTTC. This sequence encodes CSVERDRAYNEQFF.

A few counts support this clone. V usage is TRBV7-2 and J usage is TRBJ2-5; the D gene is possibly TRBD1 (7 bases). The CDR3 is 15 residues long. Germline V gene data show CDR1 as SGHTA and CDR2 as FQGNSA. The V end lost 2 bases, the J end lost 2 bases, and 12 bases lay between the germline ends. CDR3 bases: TGTGCCAGCAGCTTACAGGGGGGCTCTCAAGAGACCCAGTACTTC. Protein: CASSLQGGSQETQYF.

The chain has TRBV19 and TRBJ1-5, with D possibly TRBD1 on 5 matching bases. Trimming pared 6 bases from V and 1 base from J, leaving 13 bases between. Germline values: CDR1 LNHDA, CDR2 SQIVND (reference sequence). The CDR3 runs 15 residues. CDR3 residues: CASSTQGRSNQPQHF. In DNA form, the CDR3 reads TGTGCCAGTAGCACGCAGGGTAGGAGCAATCAGCCCCAGCATTTT.

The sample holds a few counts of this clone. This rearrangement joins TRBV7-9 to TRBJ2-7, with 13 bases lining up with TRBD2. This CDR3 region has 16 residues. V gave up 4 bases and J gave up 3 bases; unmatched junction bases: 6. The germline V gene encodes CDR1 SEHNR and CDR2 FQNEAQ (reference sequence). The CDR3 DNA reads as TGTGCCAGCAGCTCTACTAGCGGGAGGGCCAACTACGAGCAGTACTTC. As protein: CASSSTSGRANYEQYF. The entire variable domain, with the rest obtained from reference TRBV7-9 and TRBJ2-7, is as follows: DTGVSQNPRHKITKRGQNVTFRCDPISEHNRLYWYRQTLGQGPEFLTYFQNEAQLEKSRLLSDRFSAERPKGSFSTLEIQRTEQGDSAMYLCASSSTSGRANYEQYFGPGTRLTVT.

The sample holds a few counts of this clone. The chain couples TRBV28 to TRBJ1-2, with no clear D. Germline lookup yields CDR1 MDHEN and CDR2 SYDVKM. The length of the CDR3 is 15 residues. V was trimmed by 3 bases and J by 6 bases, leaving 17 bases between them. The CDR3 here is CASSLPLLGENGYTF. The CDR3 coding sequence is TGTGCCAGCAGTTTGCCCCTGTTGGGCGAAAATGGCTACACCTTC.

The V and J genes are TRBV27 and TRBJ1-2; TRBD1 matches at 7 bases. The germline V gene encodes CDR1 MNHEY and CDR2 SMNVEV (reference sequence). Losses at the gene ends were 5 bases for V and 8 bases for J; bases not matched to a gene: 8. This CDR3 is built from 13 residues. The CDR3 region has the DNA TGTGCCAGCAGTCCACAGACAGGGACAGGCTACACCTTC. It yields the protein CASSPQTGTGYTF.

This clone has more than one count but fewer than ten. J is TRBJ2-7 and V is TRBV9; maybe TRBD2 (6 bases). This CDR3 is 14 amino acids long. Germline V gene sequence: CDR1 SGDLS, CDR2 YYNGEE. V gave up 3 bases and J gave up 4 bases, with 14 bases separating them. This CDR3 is CASSAGPREYEQYF. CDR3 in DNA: TGTGCCAGCAGCGCGGGGCCCCGGGAGTACGAGCAGTACTTC.

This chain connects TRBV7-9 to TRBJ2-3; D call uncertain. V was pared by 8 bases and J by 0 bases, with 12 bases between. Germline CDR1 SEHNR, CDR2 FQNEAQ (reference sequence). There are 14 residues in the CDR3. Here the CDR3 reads CASYTLGSTDTQYF. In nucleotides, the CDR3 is TGTGCCAGCTATACCCTTGGGAGCACAGATACGCAGTATTTT.

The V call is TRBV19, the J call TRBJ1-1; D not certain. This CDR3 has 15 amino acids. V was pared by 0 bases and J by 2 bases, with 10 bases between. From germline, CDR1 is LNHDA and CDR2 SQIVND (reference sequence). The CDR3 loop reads CASSIDSTLNTEAFF. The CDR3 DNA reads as TGTGCCAGTAGTATAGACTCAACCCTAAACACTGAAGCTTTCTTT.

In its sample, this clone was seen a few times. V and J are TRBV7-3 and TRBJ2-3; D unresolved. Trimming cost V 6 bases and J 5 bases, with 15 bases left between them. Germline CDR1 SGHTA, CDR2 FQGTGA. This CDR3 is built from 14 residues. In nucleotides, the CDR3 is TGTGCCAGCAGACCTACAGTTACGGGAGATACGCAGTATTTT. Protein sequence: CASRPTVTGDTQYF.

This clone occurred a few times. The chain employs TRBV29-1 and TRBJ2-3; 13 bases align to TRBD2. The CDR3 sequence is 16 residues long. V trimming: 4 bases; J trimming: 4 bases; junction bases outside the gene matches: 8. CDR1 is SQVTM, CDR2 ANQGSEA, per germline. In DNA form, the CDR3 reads TGCAGCGTTGTCGGACTAGCGGGAGTTGGGCCAGATACGCAGTATTTT. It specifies CSVVGLAGVGPDTQYF.

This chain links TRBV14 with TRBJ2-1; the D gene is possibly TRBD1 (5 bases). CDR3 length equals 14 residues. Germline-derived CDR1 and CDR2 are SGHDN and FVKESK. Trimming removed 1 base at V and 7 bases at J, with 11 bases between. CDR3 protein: CASSQVAKGNEQFF. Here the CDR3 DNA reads TGTGCCAGCAGCCAAGTGGCAAAGGGGAATGAGCAGTTCTTC.

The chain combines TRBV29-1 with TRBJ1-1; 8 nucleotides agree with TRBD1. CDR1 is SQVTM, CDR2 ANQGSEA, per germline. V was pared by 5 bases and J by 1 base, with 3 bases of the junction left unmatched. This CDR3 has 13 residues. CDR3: CSVRTGWNTEAFF. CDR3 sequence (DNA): TGCAGCGTTCGGACAGGGTGGAACACTGAAGCTTTCTTT.

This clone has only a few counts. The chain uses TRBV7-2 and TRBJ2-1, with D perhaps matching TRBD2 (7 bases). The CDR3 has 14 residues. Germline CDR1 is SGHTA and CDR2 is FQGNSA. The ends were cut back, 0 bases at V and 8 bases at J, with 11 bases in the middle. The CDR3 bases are TGTGCCAGCAGCTTAGCGGGGGGGCATTATGAGCAGTTCTTC. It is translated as CASSLAGGHYEQFF.

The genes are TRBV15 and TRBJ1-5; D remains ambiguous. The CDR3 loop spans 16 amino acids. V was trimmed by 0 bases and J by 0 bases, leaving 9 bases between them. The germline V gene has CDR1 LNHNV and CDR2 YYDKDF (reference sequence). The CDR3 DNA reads TGTGCCACCAGCAGAGATATTGTCTATAGCAATCAGCCCCAGCATTTT. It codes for CATSRDIVYSNQPQHF.

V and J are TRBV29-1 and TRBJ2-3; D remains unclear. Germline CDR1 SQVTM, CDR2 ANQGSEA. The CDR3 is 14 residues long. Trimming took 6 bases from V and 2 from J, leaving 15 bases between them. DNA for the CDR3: TGCAGCGTAAAGACCTCTAGGGCCACAGATACGCAGTATTTT. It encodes CSVKTSRATDTQYF.